The rows below give T cell receptor beta chains drawn from one sample of a study of blood T cell repertoires in COVID-19. Clones were sequenced by immunoSEQ multiplex PCR, and TCRdb holds only the in-frame ones, with some missing. The table includes fewer than 300,000 clones, roughly 92% detected once. What was sequenced was peripheral blood. These receptors all come from a woman younger than 45 with COVID-19, enrolled during active disease. Each CDR3 is given without its conserved first and last residue.

V gene	J gene	CDR3 protein
TRBV5-6	TRBJ2-1	ASSLGPDLYNEQF
TRBV27	TRBJ1-2	ASSFRGQANYGYT
TRBV19	TRBJ2-2	ASRDTAGGELF
TRBV29-1	TRBJ1-2	SALILQDGYGYT
TRBV19	TRBJ1-5	ASRQGPSNQPQH
TRBV28	TRBJ2-7	ASGITSGKVEQY
TRBV19	TRBJ1-2	ASSMGGDYGYT
TRBV24-1	TRBJ1-1	ATSDLQGVNTEAF
TRBV11-1	TRBJ1-1	ASSLGSNTEAF
TRBV7-9	TRBJ2-7	ASSYGTAYEQY
TRBV6-2/TRBV6-3	TRBJ2-5	ASSYTTEGETQY